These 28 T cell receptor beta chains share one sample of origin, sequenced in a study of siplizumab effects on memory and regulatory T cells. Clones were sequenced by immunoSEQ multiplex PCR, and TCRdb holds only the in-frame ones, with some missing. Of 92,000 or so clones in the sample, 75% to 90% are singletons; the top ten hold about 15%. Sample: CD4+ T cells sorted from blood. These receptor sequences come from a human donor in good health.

The CDR3 spells CAWSLDRNYGYTF. CDR3 DNA: TGTGCCTGGAGTCTGGACAGGAACTATGGCTACACCTTC. V usage is TRBV30 and J usage is TRBJ1-2; 7 bases map to TRBD1. The CDR3 length is 13 residues. Germline V gene data show CDR1 as GTSNPN and CDR2 as SVGIG (reference sequence). V was pared by 2 bases and J by 2 bases, with 2 bases of the junction left unmatched.

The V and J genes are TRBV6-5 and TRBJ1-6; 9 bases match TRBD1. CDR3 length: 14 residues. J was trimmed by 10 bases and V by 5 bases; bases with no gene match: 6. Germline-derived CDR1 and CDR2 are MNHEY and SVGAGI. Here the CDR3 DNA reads TGTGCCAGCAGTGGTCAGACAGGGGGATCACCCCTCCACTTT. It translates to CASSGQTGGSPLHF.

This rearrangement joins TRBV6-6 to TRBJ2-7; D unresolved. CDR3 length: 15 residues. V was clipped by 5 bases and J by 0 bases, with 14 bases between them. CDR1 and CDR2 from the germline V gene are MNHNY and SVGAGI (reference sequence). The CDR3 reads CASSNQPMSSYEQYF. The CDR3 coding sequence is TGTGCCAGCAGTAACCAACCCATGAGCTCCTACGAGCAGTACTTC.

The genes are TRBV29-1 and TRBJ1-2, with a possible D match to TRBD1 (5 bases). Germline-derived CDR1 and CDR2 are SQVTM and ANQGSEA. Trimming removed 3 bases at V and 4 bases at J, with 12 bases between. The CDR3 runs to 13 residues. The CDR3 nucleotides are TGCAGCGTTGAGGCGGGGGATGGCTATGGCTACACCTTC. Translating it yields CSVEAGDGYGYTF.

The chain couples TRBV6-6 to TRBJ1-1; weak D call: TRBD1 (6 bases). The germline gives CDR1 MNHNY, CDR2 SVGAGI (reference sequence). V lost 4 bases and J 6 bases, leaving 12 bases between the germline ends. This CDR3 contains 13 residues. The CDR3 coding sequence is TGTGCCAGCAGTTTGGACAGTCCTCCTGAAGCTTTCTTT. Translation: CASSLDSPPEAFF.

The CDR3 DNA is TGTGCCAGCAGTCCCCCTACAGGATACGAGCAGTACTTC. Residues: CASSPPTGYEQYF. The chain joins TRBV28 to TRBJ2-7, with D possibly TRBD1 on 5 matching bases. Germline CDR1 MDHEN, CDR2 SYDVKM. Deletions cut 5 bases from V and 4 bases from J, with 12 bases between. This CDR3 contains 13 residues.

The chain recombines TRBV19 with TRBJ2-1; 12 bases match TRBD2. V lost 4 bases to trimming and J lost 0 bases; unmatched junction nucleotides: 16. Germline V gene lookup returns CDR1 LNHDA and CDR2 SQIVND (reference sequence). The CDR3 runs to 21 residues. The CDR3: CASSSGPRLAGGPSSYNEQFF. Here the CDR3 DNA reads TGTGCCAGTAGTAGCGGGCCCCGGCTAGCGGGAGGGCCCAGCTCCTACAATGAGCAGTTCTTC.

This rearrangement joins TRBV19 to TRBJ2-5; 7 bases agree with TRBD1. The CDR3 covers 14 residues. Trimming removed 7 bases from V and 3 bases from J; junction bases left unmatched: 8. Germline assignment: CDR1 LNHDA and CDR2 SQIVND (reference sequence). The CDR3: CASKAGTVKETQYF. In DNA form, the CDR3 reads TGTGCCAGTAAGGCCGGGACAGTTAAAGAGACCCAGTACTTC.

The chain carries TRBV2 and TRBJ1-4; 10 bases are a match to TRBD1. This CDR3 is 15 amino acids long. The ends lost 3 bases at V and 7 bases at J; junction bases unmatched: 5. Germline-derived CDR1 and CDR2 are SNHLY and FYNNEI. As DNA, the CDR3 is TGTGCCAGCAGTGATGGGGGACAGGGGCGTGAAAAACTGTTTTTT. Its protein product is CASSDGGQGREKLFF.

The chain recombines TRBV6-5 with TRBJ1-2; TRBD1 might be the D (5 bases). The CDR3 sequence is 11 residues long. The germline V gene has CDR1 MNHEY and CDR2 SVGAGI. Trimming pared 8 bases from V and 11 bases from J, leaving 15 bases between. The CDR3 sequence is CASARGPHYTF. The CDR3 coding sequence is TGTGCCAGCGCTAGGGGACCCCATTACACCTTC.

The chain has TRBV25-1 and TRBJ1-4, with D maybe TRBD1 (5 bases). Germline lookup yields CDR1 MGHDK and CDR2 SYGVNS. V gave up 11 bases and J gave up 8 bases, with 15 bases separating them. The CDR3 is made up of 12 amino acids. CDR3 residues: CAAGTRGEKLFF. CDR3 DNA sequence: TGTGCCGCGGGGACTAGAGGAGAAAAACTGTTTTTT.

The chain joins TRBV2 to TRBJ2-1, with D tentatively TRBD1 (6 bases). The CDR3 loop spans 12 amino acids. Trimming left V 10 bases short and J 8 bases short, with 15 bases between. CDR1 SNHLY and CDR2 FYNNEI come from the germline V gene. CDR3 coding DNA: TGTGCCACCCAACAGGGTACTTATGAGCAGTTCTTC. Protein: CATQQGTYEQFF.

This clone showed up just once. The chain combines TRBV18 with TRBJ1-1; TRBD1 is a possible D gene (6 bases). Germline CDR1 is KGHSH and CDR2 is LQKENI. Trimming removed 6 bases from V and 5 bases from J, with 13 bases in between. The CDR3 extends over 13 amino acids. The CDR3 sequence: CASSAQGRTEAFF. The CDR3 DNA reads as TGTGCCAGCTCCGCACAGGGAAGAACTGAAGCTTTCTTT.

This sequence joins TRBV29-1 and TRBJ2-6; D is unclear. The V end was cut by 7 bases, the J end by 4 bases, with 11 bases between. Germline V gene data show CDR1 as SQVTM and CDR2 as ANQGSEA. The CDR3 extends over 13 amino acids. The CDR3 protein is CSADLDGANVLTF. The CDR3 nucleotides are TGCAGCGCTGACCTTGACGGGGCCAACGTCCTGACTTTC.

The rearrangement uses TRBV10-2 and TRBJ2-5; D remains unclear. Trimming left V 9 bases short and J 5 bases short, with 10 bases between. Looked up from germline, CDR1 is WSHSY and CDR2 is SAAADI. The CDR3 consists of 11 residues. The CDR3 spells CASGVGETQYF. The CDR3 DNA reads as TGCGCCAGTGGTGTGGGCGAGACCCAGTACTTC.

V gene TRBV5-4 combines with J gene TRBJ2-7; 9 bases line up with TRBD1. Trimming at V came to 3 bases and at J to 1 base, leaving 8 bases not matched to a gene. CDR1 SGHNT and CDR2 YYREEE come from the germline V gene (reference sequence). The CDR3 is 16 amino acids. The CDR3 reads CASSYIDRGASYEQYF. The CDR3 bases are TGTGCCAGCAGCTACATAGACAGGGGGGCGTCCTACGAGCAGTACTTC.

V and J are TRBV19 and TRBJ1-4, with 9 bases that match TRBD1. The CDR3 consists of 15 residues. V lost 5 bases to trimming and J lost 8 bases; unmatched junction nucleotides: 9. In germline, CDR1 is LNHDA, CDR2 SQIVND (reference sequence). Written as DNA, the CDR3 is TGTGCCAGTAGTGGAAGGACAGGGGAAGGCGAAAAACTGTTTTTT. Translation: CASSGRTGEGEKLFF.

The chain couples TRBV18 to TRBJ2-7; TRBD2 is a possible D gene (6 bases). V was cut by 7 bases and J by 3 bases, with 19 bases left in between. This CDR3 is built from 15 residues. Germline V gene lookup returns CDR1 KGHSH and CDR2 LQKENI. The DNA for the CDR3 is TGTGCCAGCTTGGCGGAAAGGGGACTTTTCTACGAGCAGTACTTC. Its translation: CASLAERGLFYEQYF. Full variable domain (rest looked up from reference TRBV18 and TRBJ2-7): NAGVMQNPRHLVRRRGQEARLRCSPMKGHSHVYWYRQLPEEGLKFMVYLQKENIIDESGMPKERFSAEFPKEGPSILRIQQVVRGDSAAYFCASLAERGLFYEQYFGPGTRLTVT.

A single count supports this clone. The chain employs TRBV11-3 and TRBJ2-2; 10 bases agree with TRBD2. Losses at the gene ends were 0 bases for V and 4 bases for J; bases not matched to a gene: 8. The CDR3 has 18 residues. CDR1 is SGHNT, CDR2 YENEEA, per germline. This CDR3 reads CASSLDGQREGATGELFF. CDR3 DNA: TGTGCCAGCAGCTTAGATGGCCAGCGGGAGGGCGCCACCGGGGAGCTGTTTTTT.

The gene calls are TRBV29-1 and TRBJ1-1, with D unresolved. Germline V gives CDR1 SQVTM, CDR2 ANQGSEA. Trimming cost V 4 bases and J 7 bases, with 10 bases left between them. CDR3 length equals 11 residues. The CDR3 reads CSVGFLSEAFF. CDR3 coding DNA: TGCAGCGTTGGTTTTTTGAGTGAAGCTTTCTTT.

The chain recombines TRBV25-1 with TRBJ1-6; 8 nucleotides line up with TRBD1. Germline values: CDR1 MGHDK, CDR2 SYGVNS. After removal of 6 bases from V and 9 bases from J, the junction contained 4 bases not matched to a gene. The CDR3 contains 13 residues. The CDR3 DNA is TGTGCCAGCAGAGGACAGGGTAGTTCACCCCTCCACTTT. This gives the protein CASRGQGSSPLHF.

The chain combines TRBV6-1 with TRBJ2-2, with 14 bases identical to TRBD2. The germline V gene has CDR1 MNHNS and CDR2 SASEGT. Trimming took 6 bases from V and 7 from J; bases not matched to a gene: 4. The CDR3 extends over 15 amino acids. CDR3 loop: CASRPGLAGVGELFF. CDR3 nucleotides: TGTGCCAGCAGACCGGGACTAGCGGGAGTCGGGGAGCTGTTTTTT.

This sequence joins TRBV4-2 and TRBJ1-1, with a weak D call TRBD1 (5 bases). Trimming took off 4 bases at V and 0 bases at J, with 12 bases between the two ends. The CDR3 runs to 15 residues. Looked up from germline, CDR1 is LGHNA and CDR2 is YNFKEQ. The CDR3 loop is CASSPLGLMNTEAFF. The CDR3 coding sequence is TGTGCCAGCAGCCCATTGGGGCTCATGAACACTGAAGCTTTCTTT.

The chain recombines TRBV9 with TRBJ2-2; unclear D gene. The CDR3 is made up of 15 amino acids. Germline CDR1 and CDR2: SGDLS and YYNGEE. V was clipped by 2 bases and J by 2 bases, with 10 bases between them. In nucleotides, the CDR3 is TGTGCCAGCAGCGTGGGCCTCCTCAACACCGGGGAGCTGTTTTTT. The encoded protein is CASSVGLLNTGELFF.

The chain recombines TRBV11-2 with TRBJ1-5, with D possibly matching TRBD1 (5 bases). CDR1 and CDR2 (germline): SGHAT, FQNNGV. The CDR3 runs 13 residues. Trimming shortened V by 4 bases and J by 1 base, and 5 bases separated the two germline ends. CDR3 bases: TGTGCCAGCAGCTGGGGCAGCAATCAGCCCCAGCATTTT. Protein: CASSWGSNQPQHF.

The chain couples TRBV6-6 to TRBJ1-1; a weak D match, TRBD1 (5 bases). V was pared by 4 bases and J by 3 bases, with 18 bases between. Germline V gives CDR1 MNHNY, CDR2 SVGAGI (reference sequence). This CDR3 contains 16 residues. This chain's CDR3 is CASSSRTGARDTEAFF. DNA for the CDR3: TGTGCCAGCAGTTCGAGGACCGGGGCGCGGGACACTGAAGCTTTCTTT.

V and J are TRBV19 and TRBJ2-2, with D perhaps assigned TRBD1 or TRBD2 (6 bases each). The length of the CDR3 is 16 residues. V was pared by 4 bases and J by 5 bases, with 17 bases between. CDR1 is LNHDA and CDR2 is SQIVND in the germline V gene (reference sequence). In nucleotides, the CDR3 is TGTGCCAGTAGTACTAACCCGGGGGCGAGGACCGGGGAGCTGTTTTTT. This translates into CASSTNPGARTGELFF.

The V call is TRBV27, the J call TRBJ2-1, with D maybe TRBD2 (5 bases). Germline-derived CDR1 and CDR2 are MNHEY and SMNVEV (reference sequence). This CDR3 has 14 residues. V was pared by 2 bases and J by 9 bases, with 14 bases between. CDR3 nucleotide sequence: TGTGCCAGCAGTTTAAAGCGGAGTGGACTTGAGCAGTTCTTC. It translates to CASSLKRSGLEQFF.